This TCR beta chain was identified in a study of shared clonotypes between healthy human individuals (dated by TCRdb to about 2020). About the investigation overall: A few men and a couple of women, aged 18 to 49 years, made up the cohort. For each donor, CD4 naive and CD4 memory were each run on three plates, CD8 naive on two plates, and CD8 memory on one plate. To estimate repertoire size and how much clonotype sharing occurs between individuals, the study deeply sequenced the blood TCR repertoires of 4 to 6 healthy adults. To increase sequencing depth and limit assay-specific biases, TCR repertoire library preparation and sequencing were carried out by different laboratories using diverse techniques. Per donor, leukapheresis produced somewhere between about 0.94 and 9.5 billion PBMCs.

Note on this clone: Its antigen is not yet known. No base-level quality is on record; no much larger clone is a single base apart. In the same sample, other DNA sequences code for this CDR3.

TCR CDR3 regions were amplified from genomic DNA by multiplex PCR using the deep immunoSEQ assay. Extracted genomic DNA from each cell subset was spread evenly across all wells of several immunoSEQ 96-well plates, with each plate serving as a replicate. Each replicate PCR for sorted subsets received about 210 ng genomic DNA, equal to about 30,000 T cell genomes. Purified libraries were measured with a Qubit 3.0 fluorometer, size-checked on a Bioanalyzer 2100, and measured again with the KAPA Library Quantification kit. A separate single-read 150-cycle Illumina NextSeq 550 flow cell was used to sequence each immunoSEQ 96-well plate. The authors processed their data as follows. The immunoSEQ output contained only junctional sequences without quality scores, so filtering could not match that applied to full-length reads. To assign V/J genes and CDR3, sequences were annotated against IMGT germline references using PyIR, a Python wrapper for IgBLAST v1.9. Reads with weak V/J assignments (E-value above 1e-6), missing CDR3, stop codons, out-of-frame junctions, or ambiguous translated residues were removed. V3J clonotypes were defined by identical inferred V gene, J gene, and CDR3 amino acid sequence. The percentage overlap between two repertoires was calculated by dividing the number of shared unique clonotypes by the size of the smaller repertoire. Three approaches were used to assess repertoire richness: RTK rarefaction, the Chao1 estimator, and Recon v2.1 estimates of unobserved clonotypes. Generation probabilities for all TCRbeta clonotypes obtained by the gDNA method from a handful of donors were computed using OLGA. TCRdb mirrors the immuneACCESS table, restricted to in-frame sequences. Some clones are absent from its copies; in checked studies, under half trace to an unresolved V gene, and the reason for the others is unknown. V, J and clone size derive from that table, while D and trimming were established from the DNA sequence. This sample holds 650,000 to 750,000 clones; 60% to 80% were observed only once. Together, the top ten hold around 2% of the sample.

The investigation overall reported the following: Sampling was restricted to blood, and TCR repertoires in tissue are likely to differ from TCR repertoires in blood. Because the study included only a small number of donors, the genetic and exposure-history diversity represented was limited. Pairwise subsampling led to the expectation that sequencing depth would affect the degree of clonotype sharing among donors. Higher generation probabilities were observed for clonotypes shared by all four sorted-subset donors than for non-shared clonotypes. Sharing across several donors was observed for about 5% of naive CD4, over 3% of naive CD8, roughly 2.3% of memory CD4, and around 0.4% of memory CD8 clonotypes. Naive subsets generally had larger estimated clonotype richness than memory subsets. Incomplete sequencing was indicated by rarefaction of sorted-subset datasets, despite the large sequencing depth.

From cysteine to phenylalanine, the CDR3 is 16 amino acids long. Only the CDR3 region is kept as DNA, spanning 48 bases read in frame from base 1. The germline V gene specifies MDHEN as CDR1 and SYDVKM as CDR2. Trimming at the junction amounts to 4 bases on V and 1 base on J, and the germline ends lie 11 bases apart. Healthy HIV-negative adults with no recently reported acute infections or vaccinations were included as donors. Every donor was a Caucasian adult living in Nashville, Tennessee, USA. CD4+ T cells were enriched by magnetic negative selection, after which naive cells were positively selected on CD45RA and the negative fraction was taken as the memory subset. Blood was collected by leukapheresis, and PBMCs were isolated by Ficoll-Histopaque density gradient centrifugation and then cryopreserved in liquid nitrogen vapor phase. Analytical flow cytometry was used to check the purity and quantity of each magnetically sorted T cell population. Genomic DNA was isolated from every sorted fraction and measured by UV absorbance on a Nanodrop 2000c.

The specimen was memory CD4+ T cells sorted from blood. The meaning of the sample's cell subset or site label: CD45RA-negative fraction. The receptor's source is a woman aged 25 to 45 in good health. The chain couples TRBV28 to TRBJ2-6; the D gene cannot be named for sure. In nucleotide form, the sequence is TGTGCCAGCAGTTCCCCAGGTACGTCTGGGGCCAACGTCCTGACTTTC. Its coded protein is CASSSPGTSGANVLTF.